The 10 T cell receptor beta chains below were found in one sample sequenced in a study of blood T cell repertoires in COVID-19. Repertoires were generated with immunoSEQ multiplex PCR, while TCRdb's copy carries only in-frame clones and drops some. The profile shows roughly 170,000 clones, roughly 80% of them singletons. Material for sequencing was peripheral blood. Every receptor here comes from a human donor in a cohort sampled during active COVID-19.

The gene calls are TRBV2 and TRBJ2-7; perhaps TRBD2 as D (7 bases). The V gene lost 10 bases and the J gene lost 3 bases, with 13 bases spanning the gap. Germline values: CDR1 SNHLY, CDR2 FYNNEI. The CDR3 has 12 residues. CDR3 nucleotide sequence: TGTGCCACGCTAGGGGGGGACTACGAGCAGTACTTC. It specifies CATLGGDYEQYF.

The chain carries TRBV18 and TRBJ1-2; D unresolved. Germline V gives CDR1 KGHSH, CDR2 LQKENI. Trimming cost V 1 base and J 0 bases, with 6 bases left between them. The CDR3 contains 14 residues. This CDR3 is CASSPRGANYGYTF. CDR3 in DNA: TGTGCCAGCTCACCACGGGGAGCTAACTATGGCTACACCTTC.

This rearrangement joins TRBV7-9 to TRBJ2-7; D may be TRBD1 (6 bases). With 5 bases removed from V and 0 bases from J, the gap between germline ends came to 11 bases. The CDR3 has 14 amino acids. The germline gives CDR1 SEHNR, CDR2 FQNEAQ (reference sequence). CDR3 region: CASSETGFSYEQYF. CDR3 coding DNA: TGTGCCAGCAGCGAAACAGGGTTCTCCTACGAGCAGTACTTC.

The rearrangement uses TRBV7-8 and TRBJ2-7; 10 bases are shared with TRBD1. Germline assignment: CDR1 SGHVS and CDR2 FQNEAQ. The CDR3 spans 16 residues. Unmatched junction bases numbered 9, after V lost 4 bases and J lost 3 bases. CDR3 loop: CASSSRTGGQHYEQYF. CDR3 bases: TGTGCCAGCAGCTCCCGGACAGGGGGACAACACTACGAGCAGTACTTC.

V gene TRBV6-6 combines with J gene TRBJ1-1, with D perhaps TRBD1 (5 bases). The CDR3 consists of 15 residues. Germline CDR1 and CDR2: MNHNY and SVGAGI (reference sequence). V dropped 2 bases and J dropped 4 bases, with 14 bases sitting between them. In nucleotides, the CDR3 is TGTGCCAGCAGTTACGGCCAGGGATTCCGCACTGAAGCTTTCTTT. Translated: CASSYGQGFRTEAFF.

The chain uses TRBV27 and TRBJ1-2; TRBD1 aligns across 12 bases. The germline V gene has CDR1 MNHEY and CDR2 SMNVEV (reference sequence). This CDR3 region has 17 residues. With V trimmed by 5 bases and J by 3 bases, 10 bases remained unmatched. The CDR3 is CASSHRDRGRIDYGYTF. The CDR3 DNA reads as TGTGCCAGCAGTCATCGGGACAGGGGGCGCATAGACTATGGCTACACCTTC.

V and J are TRBV6-5 and TRBJ1-2, with D perhaps TRBD1 (6 bases). Between the trimmed V and J ends, which lost 10 bases and 8 bases, there was a span of 14 bases. The CDR3 runs to 11 residues. Germline CDR1 MNHEY, CDR2 SVGAGI. Here the CDR3 reads CATGRGEGYTF. CDR3 nucleotide sequence: TGTGCCACGGGGAGGGGGGAGGGCTACACCTTC.

The genes are TRBV30 and TRBJ1-1; 7 bases line up with TRBD1. The V segment lost 2 bases and the J segment 4 bases; nucleotides outside the gene matches: 7. From germline, CDR1 is GTSNPN and CDR2 SVGIG (reference sequence). The CDR3 is made up of 14 amino acids. This CDR3 reads CAWSTGALSTEAFF. The CDR3, as DNA: TGTGCCTGGAGTACAGGGGCGCTTAGCACTGAAGCTTTCTTT.

This chain connects TRBV7-8 to TRBJ2-1; possible D gene TRBD2, 5 bases. The CDR3 is 16 residues long. V lost 4 bases to trimming and J lost 3 bases, with 16 bases between them. Germline V gives CDR1 SGHVS, CDR2 FQNEAQ. CDR3 in amino acids: CASSSGMLPFYNEQFF. The CDR3, as DNA: TGTGCCAGCAGCTCCGGGATGCTTCCGTTCTACAATGAGCAGTTCTTC.

The V and J genes are TRBV29-1 and TRBJ1-1, with D perhaps TRBD1 (5 bases). Per germline, CDR1 SQVTM and CDR2 ANQGSEA. V was shortened by 3 bases and J by 4 bases, with 12 bases between the two germline ends. This CDR3 is 13 amino acids long. This CDR3 is CSVEGRGITEAFF. CDR3 in DNA: TGCAGCGTTGAGGGGCGGGGGATCACTGAAGCTTTCTTT.